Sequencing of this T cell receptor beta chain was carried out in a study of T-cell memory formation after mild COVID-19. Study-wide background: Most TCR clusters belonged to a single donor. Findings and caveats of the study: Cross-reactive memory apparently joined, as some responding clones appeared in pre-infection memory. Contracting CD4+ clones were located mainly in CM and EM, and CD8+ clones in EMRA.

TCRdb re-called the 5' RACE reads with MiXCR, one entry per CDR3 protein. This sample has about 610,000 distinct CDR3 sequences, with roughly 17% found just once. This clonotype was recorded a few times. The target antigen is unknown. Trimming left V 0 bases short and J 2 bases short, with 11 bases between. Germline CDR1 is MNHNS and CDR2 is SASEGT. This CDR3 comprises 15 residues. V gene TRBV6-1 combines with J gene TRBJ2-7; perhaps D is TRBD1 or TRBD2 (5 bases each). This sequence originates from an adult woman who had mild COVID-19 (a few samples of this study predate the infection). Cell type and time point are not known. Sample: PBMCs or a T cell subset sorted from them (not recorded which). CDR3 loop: CASSEAPRGAYEQYF. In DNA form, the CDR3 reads TGTGCCAGCAGTGAAGCTCCTCGAGGGGCCTACGAGCAGTACTTC.